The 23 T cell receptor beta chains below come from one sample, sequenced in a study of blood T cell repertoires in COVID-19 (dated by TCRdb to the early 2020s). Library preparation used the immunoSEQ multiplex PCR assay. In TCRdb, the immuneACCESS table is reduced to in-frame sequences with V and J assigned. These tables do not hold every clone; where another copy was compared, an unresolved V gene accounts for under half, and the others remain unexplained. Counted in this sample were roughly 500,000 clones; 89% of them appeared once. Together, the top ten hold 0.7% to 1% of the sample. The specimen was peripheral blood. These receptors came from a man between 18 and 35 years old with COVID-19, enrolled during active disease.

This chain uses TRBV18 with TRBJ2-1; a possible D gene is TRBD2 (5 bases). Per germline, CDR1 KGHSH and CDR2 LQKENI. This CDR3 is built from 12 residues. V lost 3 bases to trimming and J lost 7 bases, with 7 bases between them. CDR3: CASSPGSNEQFF. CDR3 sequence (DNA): TGTGCCAGCTCACCTGGGAGTAATGAGCAGTTCTTC. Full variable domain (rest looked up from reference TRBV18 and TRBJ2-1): NAGVMQNPRHLVRRRGQEARLRCSPMKGHSHVYWYRQLPEEGLKFMVYLQKENIIDESGMPKERFSAEFPKEGPSILRIQQVVRGDSAAYFCASSPGSNEQFFGPGTRLTVL.

The CDR3 loop reads CASSLGGQVSGNTIYF. The CDR3 DNA reads as TGTGCCAGCAGCTTAGGGGGACAGGTCTCTGGAAACACCATATATTTT. V usage is TRBV7-2 and J usage is TRBJ1-3; 8 bases map to TRBD1. The CDR3 is made up of 16 amino acids. The germline V gene encodes CDR1 SGHTA and CDR2 FQGNSA. With 1 base clipped from V and 0 bases from J, the junction kept 2 bases outside the gene matches.

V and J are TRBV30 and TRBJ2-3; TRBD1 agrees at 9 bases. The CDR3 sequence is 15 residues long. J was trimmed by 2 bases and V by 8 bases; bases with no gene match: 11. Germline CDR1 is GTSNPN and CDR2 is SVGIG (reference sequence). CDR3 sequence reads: CASQSRDRATDTQYF. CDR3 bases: TGTGCCAGCCAATCCCGGGACAGGGCCACAGATACGCAGTATTTT. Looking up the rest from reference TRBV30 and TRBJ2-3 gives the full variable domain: SQTIHQWPATLVQPVGSPLSLECTVEGTSNPNLYWYRQAAGRGLQLLFYSVGIGQISSEVPQNLSASRPQDRQFILSSKKLLLSDSGFYLCASQSRDRATDTQYFGPGTRLTVL.

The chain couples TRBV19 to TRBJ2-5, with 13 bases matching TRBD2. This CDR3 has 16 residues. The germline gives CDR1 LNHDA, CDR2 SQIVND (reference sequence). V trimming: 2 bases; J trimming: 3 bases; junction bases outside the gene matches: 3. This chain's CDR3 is CASSIRTSGGEETQYF. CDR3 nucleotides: TGTGCCAGTAGTATACGGACTAGCGGGGGAGAAGAGACCCAGTACTTC.

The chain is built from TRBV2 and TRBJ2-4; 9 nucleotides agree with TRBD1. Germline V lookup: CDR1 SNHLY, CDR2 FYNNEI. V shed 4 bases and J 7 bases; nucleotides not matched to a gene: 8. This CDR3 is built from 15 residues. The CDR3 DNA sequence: TGTGCCAGCAGTGTCTCGCCCGGGACAGGGAACATTCAGTACTTC. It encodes CASSVSPGTGNIQYF. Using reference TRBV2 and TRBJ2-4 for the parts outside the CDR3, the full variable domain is EPEVTQTPSHQVTQMGQEVILRCVPISNHLYFYWYRQILGQKVEFLVSFYNNEISEKSEIFDDQFSVERPDGSNFTLKIRSTKLEDSAMYFCASSVSPGTGNIQYFGAGTRLSVL.

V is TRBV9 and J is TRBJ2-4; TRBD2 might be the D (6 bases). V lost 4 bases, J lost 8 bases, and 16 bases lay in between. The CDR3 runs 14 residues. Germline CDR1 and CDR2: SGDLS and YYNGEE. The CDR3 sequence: CASSRGTPIDIQYF. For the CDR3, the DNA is TGTGCCAGCAGCCGGGGGACCCCAATCGACATTCAGTACTTC.

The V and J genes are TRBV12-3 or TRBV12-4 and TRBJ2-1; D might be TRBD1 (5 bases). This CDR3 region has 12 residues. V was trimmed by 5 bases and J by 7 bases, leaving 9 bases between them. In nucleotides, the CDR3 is TGTGCCAGCAGTATGCCAGGGAATGAGCAGTTCTTC. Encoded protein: CASSMPGNEQFF.

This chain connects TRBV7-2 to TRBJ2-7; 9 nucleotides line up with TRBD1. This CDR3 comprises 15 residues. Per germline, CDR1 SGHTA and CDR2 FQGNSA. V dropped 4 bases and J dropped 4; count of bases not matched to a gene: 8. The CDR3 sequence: CASSSFPGQGYEQYF. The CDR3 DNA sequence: TGTGCCAGCAGCTCATTTCCGGGACAGGGATACGAGCAGTACTTC. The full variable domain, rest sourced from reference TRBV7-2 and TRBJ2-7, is GAGVSQSPSNKVTEKGKDVELRCDPISGHTALYWYRQSLGQGLEFLIYFQGNSAPDKSGLPSDRFSAERTGGSVSTLTIQRTQQEDSAVYLCASSSFPGQGYEQYFGPGTRLTVT.

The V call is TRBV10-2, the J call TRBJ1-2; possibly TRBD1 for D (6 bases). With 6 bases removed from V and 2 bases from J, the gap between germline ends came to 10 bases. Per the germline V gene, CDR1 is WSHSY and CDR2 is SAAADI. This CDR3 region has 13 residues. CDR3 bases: TGCGCCAGCAGCTTCGACAGGAACTATGGCTACACCTTC. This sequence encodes CASSFDRNYGYTF.

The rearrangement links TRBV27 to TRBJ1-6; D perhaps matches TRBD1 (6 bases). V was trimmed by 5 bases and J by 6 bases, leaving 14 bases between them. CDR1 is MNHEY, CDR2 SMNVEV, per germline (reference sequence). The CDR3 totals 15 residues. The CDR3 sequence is CASSPSDRSNSPLHF. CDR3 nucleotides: TGTGCCAGCAGTCCCTCTGACAGGAGTAATTCACCCCTCCACTTT.

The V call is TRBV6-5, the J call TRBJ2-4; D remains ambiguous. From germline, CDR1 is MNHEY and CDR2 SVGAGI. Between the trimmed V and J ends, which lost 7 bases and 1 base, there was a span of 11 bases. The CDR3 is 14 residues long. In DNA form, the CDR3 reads TGTGCCAGCACCTCGACTCGGGCCAAAAACATTCAGTACTTC. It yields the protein CASTSTRAKNIQYF.

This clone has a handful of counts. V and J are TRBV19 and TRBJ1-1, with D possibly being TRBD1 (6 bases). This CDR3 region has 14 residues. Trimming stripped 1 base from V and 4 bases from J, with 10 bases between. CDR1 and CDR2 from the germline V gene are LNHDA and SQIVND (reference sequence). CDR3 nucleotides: TGTGCCAGTAGTATAGCACAGGGCGGCACTGAAGCTTTCTTT. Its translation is CASSIAQGGTEAFF. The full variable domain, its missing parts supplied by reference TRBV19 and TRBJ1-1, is DGGITQSPKYLFRKEGQNVTLSCEQNLNHDAMYWYRQDPGQGLRLIYYSQIVNDFQKGDIAEGYSVSREKKESFPLTVTSAQKNPTAFYLCASSIAQGGTEAFFGQGTRLTVV.

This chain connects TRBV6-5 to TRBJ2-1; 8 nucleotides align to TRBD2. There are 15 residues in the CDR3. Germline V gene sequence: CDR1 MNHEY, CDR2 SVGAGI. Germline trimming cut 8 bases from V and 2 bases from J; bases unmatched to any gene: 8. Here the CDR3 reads CASREGGSTYNEQFF. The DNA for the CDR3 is TGTGCCAGCCGGGAGGGGGGGTCTACCTACAATGAGCAGTTCTTC.

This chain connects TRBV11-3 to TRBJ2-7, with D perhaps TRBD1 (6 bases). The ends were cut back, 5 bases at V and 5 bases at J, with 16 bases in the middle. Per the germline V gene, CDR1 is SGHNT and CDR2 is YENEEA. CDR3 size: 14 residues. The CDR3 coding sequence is TGTGCCAGCAGCGGCCGGGACACGGCCCACGAGCAGTACTTC. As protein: CASSGRDTAHEQYF. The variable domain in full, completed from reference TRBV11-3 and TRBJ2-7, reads EAGVVQSPRYKIIEKKQPVAFWCNPISGHNTLYWYLQNLGQGPELLIRYENEEAVDDSQLPKDRFSAERLKGVDSTLKIQPAELGDSAVYLCASSGRDTAHEQYFGPGTRLTVT.

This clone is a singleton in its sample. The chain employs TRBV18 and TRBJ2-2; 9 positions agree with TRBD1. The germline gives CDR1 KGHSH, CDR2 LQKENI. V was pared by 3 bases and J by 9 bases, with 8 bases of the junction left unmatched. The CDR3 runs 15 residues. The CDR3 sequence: CASSPGQGDPRELFF. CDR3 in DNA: TGTGCCAGCTCACCGGGACAGGGCGATCCCCGGGAGCTGTTTTTT.

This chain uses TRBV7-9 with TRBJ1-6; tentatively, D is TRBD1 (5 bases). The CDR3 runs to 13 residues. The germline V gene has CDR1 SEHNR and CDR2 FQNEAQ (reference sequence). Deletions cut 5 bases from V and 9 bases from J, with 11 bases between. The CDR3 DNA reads TGTGCCAGCAGCCCCGGACACCCTTCACCCCTCCACTTT. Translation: CASSPGHPSPLHF.

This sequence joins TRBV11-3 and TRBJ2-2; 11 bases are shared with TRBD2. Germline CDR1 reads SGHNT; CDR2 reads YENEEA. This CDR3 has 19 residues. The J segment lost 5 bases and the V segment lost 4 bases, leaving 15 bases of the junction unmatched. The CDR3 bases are TGTGCCAGCAGCTCTCCCGGGACTAGCGGATTCTTATTGACCGGGGAGCTGTTTTTT. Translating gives CASSSPGTSGFLLTGELFF.

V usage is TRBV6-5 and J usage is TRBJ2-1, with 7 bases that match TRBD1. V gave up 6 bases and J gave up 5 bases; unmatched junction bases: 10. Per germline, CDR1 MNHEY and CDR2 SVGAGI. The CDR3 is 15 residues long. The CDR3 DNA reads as TGTGCCAGCAGAAGACAGGGATTAGGTGACAATGAGCAGTTCTTC. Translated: CASRRQGLGDNEQFF.

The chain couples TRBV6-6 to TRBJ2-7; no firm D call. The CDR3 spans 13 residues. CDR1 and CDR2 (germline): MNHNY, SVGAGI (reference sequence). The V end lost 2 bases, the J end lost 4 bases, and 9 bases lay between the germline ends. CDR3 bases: TGTGCCAGCAGTTACCCCCCTGAGTACGAGCAGTACTTC. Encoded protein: CASSYPPEYEQYF.

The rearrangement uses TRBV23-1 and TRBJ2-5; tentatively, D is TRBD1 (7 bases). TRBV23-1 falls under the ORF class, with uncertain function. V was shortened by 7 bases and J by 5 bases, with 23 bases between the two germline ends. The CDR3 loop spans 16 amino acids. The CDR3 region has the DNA TGCGCCAGCATACGCGAAGACAGGGAGGTTGAGGAGACCCAGTACTTC. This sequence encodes CASIREDREVEETQYF.

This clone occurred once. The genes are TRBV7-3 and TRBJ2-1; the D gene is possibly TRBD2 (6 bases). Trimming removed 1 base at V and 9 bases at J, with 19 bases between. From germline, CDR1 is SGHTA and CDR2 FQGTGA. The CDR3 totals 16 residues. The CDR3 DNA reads TGTGCCAGCAGCTTAAGGGTAGGGCAGGGACTTAGTGAGCAGTTCTTC. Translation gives CASSLRVGQGLSEQFF.

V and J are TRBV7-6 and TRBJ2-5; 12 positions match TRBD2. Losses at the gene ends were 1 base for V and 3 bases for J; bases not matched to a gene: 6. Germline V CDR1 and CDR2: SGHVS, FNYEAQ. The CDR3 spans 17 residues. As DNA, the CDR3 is TGTGCCAGCAGCTTAGGGAGACTAGCGGGAGCCGAAGAGACCCAGTACTTC. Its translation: CASSLGRLAGAEETQYF. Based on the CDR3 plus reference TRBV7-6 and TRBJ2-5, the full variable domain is GAGVSQSPRYKVTKRGQDVALRCDPISGHVSLYWYRQALGQGPEFLTYFNYEAQQDKSGLPNDRFSAERPEGSISTLTIQRTEQRDSAMYRCASSLGRLAGAEETQYFGPGTRLLVL.

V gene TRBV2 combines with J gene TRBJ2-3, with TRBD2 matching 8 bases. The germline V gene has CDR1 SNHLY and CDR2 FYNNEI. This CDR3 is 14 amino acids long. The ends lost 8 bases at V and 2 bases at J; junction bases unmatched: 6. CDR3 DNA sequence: TGTGCCAGCCTGCGGCGGGGGGCCACAGATACGCAGTATTTT. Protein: CASLRRGATDTQYF. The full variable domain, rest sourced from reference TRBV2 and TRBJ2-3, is EPEVTQTPSHQVTQMGQEVILRCVPISNHLYFYWYRQILGQKVEFLVSFYNNEISEKSEIFDDQFSVERPDGSNFTLKIRSTKLEDSAMYFCASLRRGATDTQYFGPGTRLTVL.